These 4 T cell receptor beta chains were sequenced from one sample in a study of blood T cell repertoires in COVID-19. Method: immunoSEQ multiplex PCR; TCRdb's copy keeps in-frame clones and lacks some. The profile covers around 450,000 clones, with 70% to 90% appearing a single time and under 2.5% taken by the ten largest. Sequencing input: PBMCs or T cells enriched from blood (not recorded which). These receptors were obtained from a woman aged 18-29 years with acute COVID-19.

The CDR3 protein is CASSALQGGYGYTF. CDR3 bases: TGCGCCAGCAGCGCCCTACAGGGTGGCTATGGCTACACCTTC. The J gene is TRBJ1-2, the V gene TRBV5-1, with TRBD1 as a possible D gene (6 bases). The V and J ends lost 4 bases and 4 bases respectively, with 14 bases between them. The CDR3 is 14 amino acids. The V gene's germline CDR1 is SGHRS and CDR2 YFSETQ.

The chain links TRBV5-1 to TRBJ1-5; a possible D gene is TRBD1 (5 bases). The germline V and J ends were trimmed by 4 bases and 1 base, with 12 bases remaining between them. The CDR3 totals 15 residues. The V gene's germline CDR1 is SGHRS and CDR2 YFSETQ. In nucleotides, the CDR3 is TGCGCCAGCAGCCCTGGCGGGGGGAGCAATCAGCCCCAGCATTTT. Protein sequence: CASSPGGGSNQPQHF. Variable domain in full (rest from reference TRBV5-1 and TRBJ1-5): KAGVTQTPRYLIKTRGQQVTLSCSPISGHRSVSWYQQTPGQGLQFLFEYFSETQRNKGNFPGRFSGRQFSNSRSEMNVSTLELGDSALYLCASSPGGGSNQPQHFGDGTRLSIL.

This chain's CDR3 is CASSVLGHEQYF. The CDR3 coding sequence is TGTGCCAGCAGCGTACTGGGCCACGAGCAGTACTTC. The chain recombines TRBV9 with TRBJ2-7; D ambiguous. In germline, CDR1 is SGDLS, CDR2 YYNGEE. V shed 1 base and J shed 5 bases, with 7 bases lying between them. The CDR3 is made up of 12 amino acids.

This clone was found a few times. This chain connects TRBV5-4 to TRBJ1-4; tentatively, D is TRBD1 (6 bases). Germline CDR1 and CDR2: SGHNT and YYREEE (reference sequence). This CDR3 spans 14 amino acids. Deletions cut 4 bases from V and 8 bases from J, with 15 bases between. The CDR3: CASSDGTRLEKLFF. CDR3 sequence (DNA): TGTGCCAGCAGCGACGGGACACGTCTCGAAAAACTGTTTTTT. Looking up the rest from reference TRBV5-4 and TRBJ1-4 gives the full variable domain: ETGVTQSPTHLIKTRGQQVTLRCSSQSGHNTVSWYQQALGQGPQFIFQYYREEENGRGNFPPRFSGLQFPNYSSELNVNALELDDSALYLCASSDGTRLEKLFFGSGTQLSVL.